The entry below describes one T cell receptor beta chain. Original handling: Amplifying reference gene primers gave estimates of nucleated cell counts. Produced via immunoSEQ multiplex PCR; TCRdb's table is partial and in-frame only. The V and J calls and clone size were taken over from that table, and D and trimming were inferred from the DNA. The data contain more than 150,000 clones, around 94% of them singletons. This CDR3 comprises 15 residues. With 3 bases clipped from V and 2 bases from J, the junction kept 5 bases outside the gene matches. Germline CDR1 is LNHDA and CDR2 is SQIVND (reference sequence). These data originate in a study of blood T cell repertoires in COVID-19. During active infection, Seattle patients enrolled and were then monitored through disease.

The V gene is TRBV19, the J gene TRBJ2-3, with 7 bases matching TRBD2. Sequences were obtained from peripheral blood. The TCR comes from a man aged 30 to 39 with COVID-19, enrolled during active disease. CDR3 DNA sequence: TGTGCCAGTAGTATTCGAGCGGGGACCACAGATACGCAGTATTTT. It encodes CASSIRAGTTDTQYF.